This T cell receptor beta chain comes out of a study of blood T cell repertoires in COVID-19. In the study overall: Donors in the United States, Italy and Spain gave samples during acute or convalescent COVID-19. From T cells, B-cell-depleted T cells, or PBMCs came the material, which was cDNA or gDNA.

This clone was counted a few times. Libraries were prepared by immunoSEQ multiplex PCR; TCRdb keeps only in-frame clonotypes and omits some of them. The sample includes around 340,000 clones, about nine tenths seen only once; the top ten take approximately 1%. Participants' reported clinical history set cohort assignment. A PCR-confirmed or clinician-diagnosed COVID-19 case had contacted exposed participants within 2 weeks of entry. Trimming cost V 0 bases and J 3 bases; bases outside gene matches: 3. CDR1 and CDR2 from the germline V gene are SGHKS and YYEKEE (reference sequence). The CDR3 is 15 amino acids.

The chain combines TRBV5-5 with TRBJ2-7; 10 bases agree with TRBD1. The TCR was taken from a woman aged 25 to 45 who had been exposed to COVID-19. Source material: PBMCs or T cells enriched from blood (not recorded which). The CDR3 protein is CASSLDGTGVYEQYF. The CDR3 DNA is TGTGCCAGCAGCTTGGACGGGACAGGGGTCTACGAGCAGTACTTC.